This entry concerns a single T cell receptor beta chain. V trimming: 6 bases; J trimming: 7 bases; junction bases outside the gene matches: 13. The CDR3 contains 16 residues. Germline CDR1 SGDLS, CDR2 YYNGEE. Assay used: immunoSEQ multiplex PCR; TCRdb lists only in-frame clones, some missing. The sample yields 200,000 to 300,000 clones, around 89% seen once. This specimen comes from a study of blood T cell repertoires in COVID-19. This TCR was recovered from a woman aged 30 to 39 who had recovered from COVID-19. Material: PBMCs or T cells enriched from blood (not recorded which). This chain uses TRBV9 with TRBJ1-2, with 12 bases fitting TRBD1. The CDR3 region has the DNA TGTGCCAGCACCCCCTGGGGACAGGGGGCCTCGGGTGGCTACACCTTC. This gives the protein CASTPWGQGASGGYTF.